The T cell receptor beta chain under discussion was sequenced for a study of CD8+ T cells in alopecia areata. Study as a whole: Recipients were approximately 6-10-week-old female C3H/HeJ mice grafted with skin from approximately 6-13-month-old C3H/HeJ donors with spontaneous alopecia. Study outcomes and limitations: Sharing of TCRs across patients appeared less clear than in mice, possibly for HLA-related reasons. Affected scalp, especially in alopecia totalis/universalis, had a higher clonality than normal scalp did.

Reverse transcription of extracted RNA yielded cDNA, which provided the sequencing template. Generated by immunoSEQ multiplex PCR, the TCRdb table keeps only in-frame clones and is missing some. In total the sample includes about 300,000 clones, none of them seen once. On this clone: Its specificity is unknown. Gene names are mouse gene names. The observed sequence ends 4 residues before the CDR3 terminus, with the missing tail filled in from the germline J gene.

Cells that came from pooled cutaneous lymph nodes were sorted using CD4, CD8alpha, NKG2D, NKG2ACE and other markers. Trimming removed 0 bases from V and 2 bases from J; junction bases left unmatched: 0. The CDR3 spans 15 residues. CDR1 is MSHET, CDR2 SYDVDS, per germline. V is TRBV29 and J is TRBJ2-5; 9 bases match TRBD1. Material for sequencing was CD4+ T cells sorted from a lymph node. This receptor was taken from a C3H/HeJ mouse with alopecia areata. The strain's MHC haplotype is H2-k. The CDR3 loop reads CASSLSTGGQDTQYF. The CDR3 bases that were read are TGTGCTAGCAGTTTATCGACAGGGGGCCAAGAC.